These 17 T cell receptor beta chains came from one sample sequenced in a study of beta chain features in type 1 diabetes (dated by TCRdb to 2016 to 2019). Library preparation was by the immunoSEQ multiplex PCR assay. The High Capacity cDNA Reverse Transcription Kit was used to reverse transcribe all of the isolated RNA, meaning that expressed TCRB transcripts were what got sequenced. In TCRdb, the immuneACCESS table is reduced to in-frame sequences with V and J assigned. These tables do not hold every clone; where another copy was compared, an unresolved V gene accounts for under half, and the others remain unexplained. The sample contains 900,000 or so clones, 15% to 20% of them found a single time. Roughly 0.025% of the sample is taken by the ten largest. The sample taken for sequencing was naive CD4+ T cells from blood. The cell subset or site label here, explained by the study, means: true naive CD4+ T cells. Receptors were obtained from a woman aged 18-29 years in good health.

Only a few counts were recorded for this clone. This sequence joins TRBV7-9 and TRBJ2-5; 8 positions agree with TRBD1. Per the germline V gene, CDR1 is SEHNR and CDR2 is FQNEAQ (reference sequence). V trimming: 5 bases; J trimming: 2 bases; junction bases outside the gene matches: 7. The length of the CDR3 is 15 residues. CDR3 amino acids: CASSRGQGAQETQYF. CDR3 DNA sequence: TGTGCCAGCAGCCGAGGACAGGGAGCACAAGAGACCCAGTACTTC. Drawing the rest from reference TRBV7-9 and TRBJ2-5, the complete variable domain is DTGVSQNPRHKITKRGQNVTFRCDPISEHNRLYWYRQTLGQGPEFLTYFQNEAQLEKSRLLSDRFSAERPKGSFSTLEIQRTEQGDSAMYLCASSRGQGAQETQYFGPGTRLLVL.

In this sample, this clone turned up a few times. The gene calls are TRBV7-2 and TRBJ2-7; D gene unclear. Germline V gives CDR1 SGHTA, CDR2 FQGNSA. The ends were cut back, 0 bases at V and 4 bases at J, with 13 bases in the middle. The CDR3 runs to 15 residues. The CDR3 coding sequence is TGTGCCAGCAGCTTAGCGTGGTCATTGCAATACGAGCAGTACTTC. Encoded protein: CASSLAWSLQYEQYF.

The V and J genes are TRBV5-1 and TRBJ2-1, with D uncertain. From germline, CDR1 is SGHRS and CDR2 YFSETQ. The V gene lost 2 bases and the J gene lost 1 base, with 13 bases spanning the gap. This CDR3 comprises 16 residues. In DNA, the CDR3 is TGCGCCAGCAGCTTAGTCCCTAGAGAATCCTACAATGAGCAGTTCTTC. It codes for CASSLVPRESYNEQFF.

The table lists this clone with a few counts. V and J are TRBV4-2 and TRBJ2-2, with TRBD2 matching over 10 bases. Per germline, CDR1 LGHNA and CDR2 YNFKEQ. The V segment lost 0 bases and the J segment 7 bases; nucleotides outside the gene matches: 8. The CDR3 is made up of 17 amino acids. The CDR3 region has the DNA TGTGCCAGCAGCCAAGATGCGGGTAGCGGGAGGAACGGGGAGCTGTTTTTT. Its translation: CASSQDAGSGRNGELFF.

The rearrangement links TRBV6-5 to TRBJ2-1; D is unclear. Germline CDR1 is MNHEY and CDR2 is SVGAGI. Between the trimmed V and J ends, which lost 0 bases and 9 bases, there was a span of 15 bases. This CDR3 region has 15 residues. In DNA form, the CDR3 reads TGTGCCAGCAGTTACTCGAAGGGTGCGATCAGTGAGCAGTTCTTC. Translating it yields CASSYSKGAISEQFF.

This clone was seen a handful of times. The V and J genes are TRBV13 and TRBJ2-1; TRBD2 is a possible D gene (6 bases). This CDR3 spans 16 amino acids. V was trimmed by 4 bases and J by 0 bases, leaving 13 bases between them. The V gene's germline CDR1 is PRHDT and CDR2 FYEKMQ (reference sequence). This CDR3 reads CASSYRAGSSYNEQFF. In nucleotides, the CDR3 is TGTGCCAGCAGCTATCGGGCGGGAAGCTCCTACAATGAGCAGTTCTTC.

This sequence joins TRBV10-3 and TRBJ2-1; D may be TRBD2 (6 bases). CDR3 length: 13 amino acids. Germline lookup yields CDR1 ENHRY and CDR2 SYGVKD. V was cut by 10 bases and J by 7 bases, with 17 bases left in between. CDR3: CASNRMSGNEQFF. CDR3 in DNA: TGTGCCAGCAACCGGATGAGCGGGAATGAGCAGTTCTTC.

The genes are TRBV5-6 and TRBJ2-1; D is possibly TRBD1 or TRBD2 (5 bases each). Between the trimmed V and J ends, which lost 5 bases and 4 bases, there was a span of 10 bases. CDR3 size: 13 residues. In germline, CDR1 is SGHDT, CDR2 YYEEEE. The chain's CDR3 is CASRGTEYNEQFF. For the CDR3, the DNA is TGTGCCAGCAGGGGGACGGAGTACAATGAGCAGTTCTTC.

This clone was picked up a small number of times. The chain links TRBV4-3 to TRBJ2-3; tentative D call: TRBD1 (6 bases). Per the germline V gene, CDR1 is LGHNA and CDR2 is YSLEER. V was clipped by 6 bases and J by 0 bases, with 13 bases between them. The CDR3 spans 15 residues. DNA of the CDR3: TGCGCCAGCAGGAGGGACACAACTAGCACAGATACGCAGTATTTT. This translates into CASRRDTTSTDTQYF.

This clone appeared a few times. The chain employs TRBV7-3 and TRBJ2-3; the match to TRBD1 covers 12 bases. The length of the CDR3 is 15 residues. With 5 bases clipped from V and 2 bases from J, the junction kept 2 bases outside the gene matches. Germline V gene data show CDR1 as SGHTA and CDR2 as FQGTGA. This chain's CDR3 is CASSPGQGATDTQYF. CDR3 coding DNA: TGTGCCAGCAGCCCGGGACAGGGGGCCACAGATACGCAGTATTTT.

This clone was seen only a few times. J is TRBJ2-5 and V is TRBV11-2; a weak D match, TRBD2 (6 bases). From germline, CDR1 is SGHAT and CDR2 FQNNGV. The CDR3 totals 17 residues. Trimming removed 4 bases from V and 5 bases from J, with 23 bases in between. The CDR3 nucleotides read TGTGCCAGCAGCTCACTAGGTGCGCGGGAAGTTTGGGAGACCCAGTACTTC. Translating gives CASSSLGAREVWETQYF.

The CDR3 here is CASSQEASGVGRNEQFF. CDR3 in DNA: TGCGCCAGCAGCCAAGAGGCTAGCGGGGTCGGACGAAATGAGCAGTTCTTC. The chain has TRBV4-3 and TRBJ2-1; TRBD2 matches 9 bases. CDR3 length equals 17 residues. Germline-derived CDR1 and CDR2 are LGHNA and YSLEER. J was trimmed by 7 bases and V by 0 bases; bases with no gene match: 10.

This chain links TRBV11-2 with TRBJ2-5, with D perhaps matching TRBD2 (6 bases). This CDR3 has 16 residues. CDR1 and CDR2 (germline): SGHAT, FQNNGV. V shed 2 bases and J shed 2 bases, with 15 bases lying between them. In nucleotides, the CDR3 is TGTGCCAGCAGCTTAATGGGACTGGGGAATCAAGAGACCCAGTACTTC. The encoded protein is CASSLMGLGNQETQYF.

This clone was counted between two and nine times. The rearrangement links TRBV18 to TRBJ2-2; the D is unclear. Deletions cut 0 bases from V and 5 bases from J, with 1 base between. This CDR3 region has 12 residues. The germline V gene encodes CDR1 KGHSH and CDR2 LQKENI. The CDR3 coding sequence is TGTGCCAGCTCACCACCGACCGGGGAGCTGTTTTTT. It specifies CASSPPTGELFF.

This clone was recorded only once. The chain employs TRBV12-5 and TRBJ2-1; 11 nucleotides line up with TRBD2. CDR1 is LGHNT, CDR2 FRNRAP, per germline. The J segment lost 6 bases and the V segment lost 4 bases, leaving 8 bases of the junction unmatched. This CDR3 spans 16 amino acids. The CDR3 DNA sequence: TGTGCTAGTGGTTCACTTACTAGCGGGAGACCCAATGAGCAGTTCTTC. It codes for CASGSLTSGRPNEQFF.

A few counts support this clone. The chain couples TRBV7-9 to TRBJ2-2; 11 bases map to TRBD2. Looked up from germline, CDR1 is SEHNR and CDR2 is FQNEAQ (reference sequence). The ends lost 5 bases at V and 1 base at J; junction bases unmatched: 6. The CDR3 sequence is 17 residues long. CDR3 amino acids: CASSRTSGSLNTGELFF. In DNA, the CDR3 is TGTGCCAGCAGCCGAACTAGCGGGAGCTTGAACACCGGGGAGCTGTTTTTT. The variable domain in full, completed from reference TRBV7-9 and TRBJ2-2, reads DTGVSQNPRHKITKRGQNVTFRCDPISEHNRLYWYRQTLGQGPEFLTYFQNEAQLEKSRLLSDRFSAERPKGSFSTLEIQRTEQGDSAMYLCASSRTSGSLNTGELFFGEGSRLTVL.

This clone was observed a few times. V is TRBV29-1 and J is TRBJ1-2; TRBD1 aligns across 7 bases. The germline CDR1 and CDR2 sequences are SQVTM and ANQGSEA. The CDR3 consists of 12 residues. The ends lost 8 bases at V and 0 bases at J; junction bases unmatched: 3. The CDR3 DNA reads as TGCAGCACAGGGGTTACTAACTATGGCTACACCTTC. It yields the protein CSTGVTNYGYTF.